The 7 T cell receptor beta chains in this list originate from one sample, sequenced in a study of blood T cells in healthy people across ages. A J-beta primer mix and a sample-barcoded 5' primer were used in a second PCR of roughly 6 to 12 cycles. TCRdb reprocessed the 5' RACE reads with MiXCR, giving one entry per CDR3 protein. The table shows approximately 770,000 distinct CDR3 sequences, with 58% occurring only once. The sample consisted of blood. The source is a man aged 30 to 39 in good health.

This clonotype has more than one count but fewer than ten. The chain recombines TRBV11-2 with TRBJ2-7; weak D call: TRBD2 (6 bases). Germline V gene lookup returns CDR1 SGHAT and CDR2 FQNNGV. The CDR3 is 15 residues long. V shed 5 bases and J shed 1 base, with 15 bases lying between them. In nucleotides, the CDR3 is TGTGCCAGCAGCCCCTTAACGGGGGATTCCTACGAGCAGTACTTC. Translating it yields CASSPLTGDSYEQYF.

J is TRBJ2-5 and V is TRBV20-1, with 10 bases matching TRBD1. The CDR3 contains 14 residues. Germline values: CDR1 DFQATT, CDR2 SNEGSKA (reference sequence). V trimming: 4 bases; J trimming: 11 bases; junction bases outside the gene matches: 13. CDR3 bases: TGCAGTGCTACACACGGGACAGGGGCTAGTGAGCAGTACTTC. Translated: CSATHGTGASEQYF.

The rearrangement links TRBV20-1 to TRBJ2-7; D call uncertain. CDR1 DFQATT and CDR2 SNEGSKA come from the germline V gene (reference sequence). Trimming left V 2 bases short and J 0 bases short, with 8 bases between. The CDR3 loop spans 13 amino acids. The CDR3 bases are TGCAGTGCTAGATTGCAAAGCTCCTACGAGCAGTACTTC. Its protein is CSARLQSSYEQYF.

The chain links TRBV12-3 or TRBV12-4 to TRBJ2-6; D gene ambiguous. CDR3 length equals 14 residues. The V end lost 6 bases, the J end lost 1 base, and 7 bases lay between the germline ends. This chain's CDR3 is CASRRASGANVLTF. The CDR3 coding sequence is TGTGCCAGCAGACGGGCTTCTGGGGCCAACGTCCTGACTTTC.

The V and J genes are TRBV7-9 and TRBJ2-1; 7 bases are a match to TRBD2. The V gene's germline CDR1 is SEHNR and CDR2 FQNEAQ (reference sequence). The V gene end was trimmed by 5 bases and the J gene end by 5 bases; junction bases not matched to a gene: 3. The CDR3 length is 13 residues. Here the CDR3 reads CASSRGSNNEQFF. In DNA, the CDR3 is TGTGCCAGCAGCCGCGGGAGCAACAATGAGCAGTTCTTC.

Comments on this clonotype: A much larger clonotype is one base distant, so this may be a read error. The CDR3 coding sequence is TGTGCCATTAAAAGGACTAGCGGGAGGACAGGTACGCAGTATTTT. Translating it yields CAIKRTSGRTGTQYF. This sequence joins TRBV10-3 and TRBJ2-3, with 14 bases lining up with TRBD2. Germline V gene sequence: CDR1 ENHRY, CDR2 SYGVKD. There are 15 residues in the CDR3.

This chain joins TRBV20-1 and TRBJ2-1; the D gene is possibly TRBD2 (5 bases). The germline CDR1 and CDR2 sequences are DFQATT and SNEGSKA (reference sequence). V was shortened by 6 bases and J by 9 bases, with 15 bases between the two germline ends. CDR3 length: 12 residues. DNA for the CDR3: TGCAGTGCCAGTAGAAGAGGGAGTGAGCAGTTCTTC. Amino acid sequence: CSASRRGSEQFF.